This TCR beta chain was captured by sequencing in a study of blood T cell repertoires in COVID-19. Background on the study: Acute and convalescent COVID-19 samples came from the United States, Italy and Spain. Sources were T cells, B-cell-depleted T cells, or PBMCs; the material itself was cDNA or gDNA.

Per the study methods: Counts of nucleated cells, estimated from reference gene primer amplification, were obtained. Here immunoSEQ multiplex PCR was the method, and the copy in TCRdb shows in-frame clones only, minus some. V and J calls and clone size are those listed in that table; D and trimming were worked out from the DNA. The sample lists about 250,000 clones, 87% seen once, with roughly 3% in the top ten. The V end lost 3 bases, the J end lost 4 bases, and 15 bases lay between the germline ends. This CDR3 is built from 14 residues. Looked up from germline, CDR1 is GTSNPN and CDR2 is SVGIG (reference sequence).

This sequence was found in a man aged 18 to 29 with active or convalescent COVID-19. Sequenced material: peripheral blood. J is TRBJ1-2 and V is TRBV30; TRBD1 might be the D (6 bases). As DNA, the CDR3 is TGTGCCTGGAGGTGGACAGAGCCCACCTATGGCTACACCTTC. Translating gives CAWRWTEPTYGYTF. The entire variable domain, with the rest obtained from reference TRBV30 and TRBJ1-2, is as follows: SQTIHQWPATLVQPVGSPLSLECTVEGTSNPNLYWYRQAAGRGLQLLFYSVGIGQISSEVPQNLSASRPQDRQFILSSKKLLLSDSGFYLCAWRWTEPTYGYTFGSGTRLTVV.